This T cell receptor beta chain originates from a study of shared clonotypes between healthy human individuals. Study observations and caveats: What rarefaction showed was incomplete sorted-subset sequencing despite large depth.

A word on this clone: The target antigen is unknown.

The assay ran at deep level. In replicate PCRs of sorted subsets, approximately 200 ng DNA, about 30,000 T cell genomes, was used. The table came from immunoSEQ multiplex PCR; TCRdb's copy has only in-frame clones and leaves some out. Of about 2.1 million clones listed, just under 95% are singletons. Only CD45RO-negative cells positively selected for CCR7 counted as naive CD8 cells, so terminally differentiated effector memory CD45RA+ cells were excluded. This CDR3 spans 15 amino acids. Trimming pared 4 bases from V and 2 bases from J, leaving 15 bases between. Germline assignment: CDR1 LGHNA and CDR2 YSLEER.

J is TRBJ2-7 and V is TRBV4-3; D is unresolved. This receptor was obtained from a man aged 18 to 30 in good health. Some clones in this sample may be carry-over from other donors' samples. The sequenced sample consisted of naive CD8+ T cells from PBMCs. CDR3: CASSPGASRPYEQYF. CDR3 DNA sequence: TGCGCCAGCAGCCCCGGAGCGAGCCGACCCTACGAGCAGTACTTC.